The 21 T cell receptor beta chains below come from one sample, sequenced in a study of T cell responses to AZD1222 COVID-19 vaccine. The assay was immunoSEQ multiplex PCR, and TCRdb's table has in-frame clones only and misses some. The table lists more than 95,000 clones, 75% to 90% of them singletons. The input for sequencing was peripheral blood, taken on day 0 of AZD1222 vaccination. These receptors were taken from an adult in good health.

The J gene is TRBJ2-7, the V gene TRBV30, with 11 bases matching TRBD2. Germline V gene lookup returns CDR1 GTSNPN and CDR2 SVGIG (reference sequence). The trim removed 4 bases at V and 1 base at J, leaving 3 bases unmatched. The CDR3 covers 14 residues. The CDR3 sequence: CAWTGLAESYEQYF. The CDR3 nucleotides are TGTGCCTGGACGGGACTAGCGGAGTCCTACGAGCAGTACTTC.

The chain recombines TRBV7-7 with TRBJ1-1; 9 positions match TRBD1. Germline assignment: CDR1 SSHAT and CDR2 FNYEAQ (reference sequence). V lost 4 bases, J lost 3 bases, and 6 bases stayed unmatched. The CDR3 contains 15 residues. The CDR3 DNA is TGTGCCAGCAGCTCTCCACAGGGGGCGGACACTGAAGCTTTCTTT. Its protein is CASSSPQGADTEAFF.

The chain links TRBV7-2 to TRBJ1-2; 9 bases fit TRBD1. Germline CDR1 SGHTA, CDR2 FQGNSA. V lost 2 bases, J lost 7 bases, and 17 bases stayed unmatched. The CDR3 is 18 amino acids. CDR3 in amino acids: CASSLSLTGQGRTSGYTF. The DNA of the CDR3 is TGTGCCAGCAGCTTAAGCCTGACCGGACAGGGGAGGACGAGTGGCTACACCTTC.

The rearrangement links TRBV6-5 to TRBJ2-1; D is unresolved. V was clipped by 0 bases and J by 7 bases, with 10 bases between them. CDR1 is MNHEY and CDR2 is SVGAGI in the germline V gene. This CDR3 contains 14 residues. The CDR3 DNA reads TGTGCCAGCAGTTACTCCTACCGGGTTAATGAGCAGTTCTTC. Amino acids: CASSYSYRVNEQFF.

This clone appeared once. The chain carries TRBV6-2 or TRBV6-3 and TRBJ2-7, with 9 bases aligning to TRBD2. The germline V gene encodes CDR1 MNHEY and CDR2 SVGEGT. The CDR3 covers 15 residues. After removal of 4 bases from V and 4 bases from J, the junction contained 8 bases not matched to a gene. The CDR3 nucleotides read TGTGCCAGCAGTTTTAGCGGGAGTAGCAGGTACGAGCAGTACTTC. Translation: CASSFSGSSRYEQYF.

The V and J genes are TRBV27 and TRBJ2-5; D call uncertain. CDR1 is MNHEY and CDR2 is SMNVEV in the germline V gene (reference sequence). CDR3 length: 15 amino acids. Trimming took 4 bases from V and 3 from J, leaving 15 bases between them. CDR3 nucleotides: TGTGCCAGCAGTTCCGACTTAGTGGGGAAAGAGACCCAGTACTTC. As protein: CASSSDLVGKETQYF.

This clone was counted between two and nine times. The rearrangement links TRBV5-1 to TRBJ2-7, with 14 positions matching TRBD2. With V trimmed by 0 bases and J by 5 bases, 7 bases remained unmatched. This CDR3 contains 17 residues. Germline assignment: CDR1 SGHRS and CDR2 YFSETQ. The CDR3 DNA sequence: TGCGCCAGCAGCTTGGCCATAGGACTAGCGGGAGGTAACGAGCAGTACTTC. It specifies CASSLAIGLAGGNEQYF.

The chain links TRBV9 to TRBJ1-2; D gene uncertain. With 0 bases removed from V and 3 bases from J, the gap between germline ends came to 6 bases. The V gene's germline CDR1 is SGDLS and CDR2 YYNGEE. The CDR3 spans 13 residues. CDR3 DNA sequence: TGTGCCAGCAGCGTAGCCATGGACTATGGCTACACCTTC. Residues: CASSVAMDYGYTF.

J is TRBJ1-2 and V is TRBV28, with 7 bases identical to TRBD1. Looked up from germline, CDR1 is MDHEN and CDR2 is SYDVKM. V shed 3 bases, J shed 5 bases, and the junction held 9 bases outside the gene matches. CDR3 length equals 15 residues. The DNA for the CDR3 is TGTGCCAGCAGTTTTGGGGGACAGACTTTTTATGGCTACACCTTC. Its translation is CASSFGGQTFYGYTF.

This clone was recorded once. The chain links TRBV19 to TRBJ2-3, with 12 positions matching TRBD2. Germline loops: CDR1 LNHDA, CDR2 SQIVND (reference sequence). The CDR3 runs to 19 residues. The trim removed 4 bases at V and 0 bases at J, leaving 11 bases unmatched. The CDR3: CASSKTSGGLSSSTDTQYF. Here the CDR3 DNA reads TGTGCCAGTAGTAAGACTAGCGGGGGCCTCTCGTCTAGCACAGATACGCAGTATTTT.

The CDR3, as DNA: TGTGCCAGCAGTTGGCAGGGCTTCTATGGCTACACCTTC. Its translation is CASSWQGFYGYTF. The rearrangement joins TRBV27 to TRBJ1-2, with D possibly TRBD1 on 5 matching bases. The CDR3 runs to 13 residues. Germline loops: CDR1 MNHEY, CDR2 SMNVEV (reference sequence). V was clipped by 4 bases and J by 4 bases, with 10 bases between them.

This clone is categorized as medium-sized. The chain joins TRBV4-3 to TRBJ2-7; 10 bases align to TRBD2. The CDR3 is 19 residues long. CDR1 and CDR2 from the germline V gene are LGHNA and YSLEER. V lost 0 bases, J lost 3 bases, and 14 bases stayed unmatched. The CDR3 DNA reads TGCGCCAGCAGCCAAGAGGTGGGGGCCACCGGGACTAGCGTCTACGAGCAGTACTTC. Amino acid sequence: CASSQEVGATGTSVYEQYF.

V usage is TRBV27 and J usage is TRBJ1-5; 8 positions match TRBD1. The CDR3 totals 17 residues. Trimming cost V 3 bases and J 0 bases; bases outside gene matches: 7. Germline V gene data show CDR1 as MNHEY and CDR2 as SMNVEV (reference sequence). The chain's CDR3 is CASSFRQQGGSNQPQHF. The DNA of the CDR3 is TGTGCCAGCAGTTTTCGACAACAGGGGGGTAGCAATCAGCCCCAGCATTTT.

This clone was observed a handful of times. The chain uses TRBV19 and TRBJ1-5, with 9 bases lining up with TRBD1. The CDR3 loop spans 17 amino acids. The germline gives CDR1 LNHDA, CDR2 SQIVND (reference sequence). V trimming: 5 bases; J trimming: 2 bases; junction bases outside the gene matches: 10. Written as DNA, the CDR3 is TGTGCCAGTAGTCCCGGACAGGGGCCGGTAGGCAATCAGCCCCAGCATTTT. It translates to CASSPGQGPVGNQPQHF.

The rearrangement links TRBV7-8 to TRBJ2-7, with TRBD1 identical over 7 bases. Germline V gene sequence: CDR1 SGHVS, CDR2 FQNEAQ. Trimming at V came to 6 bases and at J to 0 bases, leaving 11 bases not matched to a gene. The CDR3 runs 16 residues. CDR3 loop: CASRQLGQLYSYEQYF. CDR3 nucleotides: TGTGCCAGCAGACAACTGGGACAGCTTTACTCCTACGAGCAGTACTTC.

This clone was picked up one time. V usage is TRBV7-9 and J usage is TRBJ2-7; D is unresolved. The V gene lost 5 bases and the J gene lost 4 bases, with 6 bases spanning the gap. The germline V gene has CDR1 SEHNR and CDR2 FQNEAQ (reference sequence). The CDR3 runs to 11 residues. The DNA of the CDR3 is TGTGCCAGCAGCCCAAAGTACGAGCAGTACTTC. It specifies CASSPKYEQYF.

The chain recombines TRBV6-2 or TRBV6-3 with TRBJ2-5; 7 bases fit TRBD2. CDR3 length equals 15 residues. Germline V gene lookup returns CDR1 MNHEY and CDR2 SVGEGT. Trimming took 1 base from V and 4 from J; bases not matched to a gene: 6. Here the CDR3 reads CASSYWREMGETQYF. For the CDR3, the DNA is TGTGCCAGCAGTTACTGGCGGGAGATGGGAGAGACCCAGTACTTC.

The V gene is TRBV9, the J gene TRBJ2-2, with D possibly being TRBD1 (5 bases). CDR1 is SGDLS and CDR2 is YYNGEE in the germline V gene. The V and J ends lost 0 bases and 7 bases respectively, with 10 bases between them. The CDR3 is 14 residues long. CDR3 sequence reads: CASSVVGHGGELFF. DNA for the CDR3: TGTGCCAGCAGCGTAGTGGGGCACGGCGGGGAGCTGTTTTTT. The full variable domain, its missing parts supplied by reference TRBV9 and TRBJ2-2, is DSGVTQTPKHLITATGQRVTLRCSPRSGDLSVYWYQQSLDQGLQFLIQYYNGEERAKGNILERFSAQQFPDLHSELNLSSLELGDSALYFCASSVVGHGGELFFGEGSRLTVL.

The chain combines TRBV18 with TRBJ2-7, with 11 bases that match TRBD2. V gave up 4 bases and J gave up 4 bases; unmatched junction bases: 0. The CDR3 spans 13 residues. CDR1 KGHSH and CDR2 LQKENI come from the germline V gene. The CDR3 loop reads CASSLAGGYEQYF. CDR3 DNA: TGTGCCAGCTCACTAGCGGGGGGGTACGAGCAGTACTTC.

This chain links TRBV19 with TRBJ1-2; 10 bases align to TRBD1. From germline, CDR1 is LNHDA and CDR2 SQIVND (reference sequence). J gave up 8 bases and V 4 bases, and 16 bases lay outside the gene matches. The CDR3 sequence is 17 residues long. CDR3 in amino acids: CASSSAGTGALTPGYTF. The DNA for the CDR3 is TGTGCCAGTAGTAGTGCCGGGACAGGGGCCCTGACCCCGGGCTACACCTTC.

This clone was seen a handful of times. The CDR3 here is CASSQTLTGDYEQYF. Here the CDR3 DNA reads TGTGCCAGCTCTCAAACCCTGACAGGGGACTACGAGCAGTACTTC. The chain couples TRBV18 to TRBJ2-7; 8 bases align to TRBD1. Germline CDR1 reads KGHSH; CDR2 reads LQKENI. CDR3 length equals 15 residues. J was trimmed by 3 bases and V by 6 bases; bases with no gene match: 10.